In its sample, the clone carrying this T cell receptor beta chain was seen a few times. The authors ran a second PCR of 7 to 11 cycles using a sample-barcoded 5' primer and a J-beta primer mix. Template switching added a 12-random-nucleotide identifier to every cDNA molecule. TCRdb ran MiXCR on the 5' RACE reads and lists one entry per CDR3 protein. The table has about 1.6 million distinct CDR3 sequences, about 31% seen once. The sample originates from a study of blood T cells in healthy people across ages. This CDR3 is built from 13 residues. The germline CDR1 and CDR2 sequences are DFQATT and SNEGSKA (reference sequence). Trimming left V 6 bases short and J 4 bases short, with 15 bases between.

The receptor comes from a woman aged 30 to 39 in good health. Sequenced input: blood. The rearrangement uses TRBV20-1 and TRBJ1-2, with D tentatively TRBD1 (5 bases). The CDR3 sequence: CSADTGVSYGYTF. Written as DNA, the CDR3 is TGCAGTGCCGACACGGGGGTTAGCTATGGCTACACCTTC.